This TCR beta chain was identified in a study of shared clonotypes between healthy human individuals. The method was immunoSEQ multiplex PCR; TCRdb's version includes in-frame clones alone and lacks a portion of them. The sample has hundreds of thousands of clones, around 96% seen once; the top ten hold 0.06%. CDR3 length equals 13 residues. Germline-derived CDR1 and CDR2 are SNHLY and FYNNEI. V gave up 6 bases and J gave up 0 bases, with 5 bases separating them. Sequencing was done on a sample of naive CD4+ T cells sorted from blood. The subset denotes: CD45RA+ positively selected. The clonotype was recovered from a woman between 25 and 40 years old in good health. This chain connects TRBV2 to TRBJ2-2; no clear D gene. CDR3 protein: CASRGSNTGELFF. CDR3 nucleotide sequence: TGTGCCAGCAGGGGCTCGAACACCGGGGAGCTGTTTTTT.